This TCR beta chain was sequenced during a study of CD8 T cells in ankylosing spondylitis. The study's findings and limits: Within peripheral blood, clones linked to disease were CD8+ and relatively rare.

Trimming removed 0 bases from V and 4 bases from J, with 13 bases in between. This CDR3 spans 16 amino acids. Germline CDR1 LGHNA, CDR2 YSLEER. Quantitative 5'-RACE with molecular barcodes generated TCR beta libraries. TCRdb reprocessed the 5' RACE reads with MiXCR, giving one entry per CDR3 protein. The sample holds 100,000 to 150,000 distinct CDR3 sequences, roughly 8.8% seen once. This clonotype appeared many times. The target antigen is unknown. The receptor comes from a male donor with ankylosing spondylitis or in good health (not recorded which). This chain joins TRBV4-3 and TRBJ2-1; perhaps D is TRBD1 or TRBD2 (5 bases each). The sequencing sample was made of blood, either unsorted or a sorted T cell fraction (not recorded which). The CDR3 sequence: CASSQDGGAIYNEQFF. DNA for the CDR3: TGCGCCAGCAGCCAAGATGGGGGTGCGATATACAATGAGCAGTTCTTC.